Presented here are 5 T cell receptor beta chains from one specimen sequenced in a study of glioma-infiltrating T cells. TCR alpha and beta CDR3 regions were amplified from RNA using iRepertoire nested multiplex PCR. TCRdb re-analysed the multiplex PCR reads in MiXCR, keeping a single row per CDR3 protein. The sample has under 200,000 distinct CDR3 sequences, about 47% seen once. The sequenced material came from glioma tissue, nonneoplastic brain tissue, or PBMCs (not recorded which). These receptor sequences come from a human donor with low-grade glioma or glioblastoma, undergoing nonglioma brain surgery, or in good health (not recorded which).

The chain combines TRBV20-1 with TRBJ1-1; tentative D call: TRBD1 (5 bases). Germline lookup yields CDR1 DFQATT and CDR2 SNEGSKA (reference sequence). Trimming left V 1 base short and J 2 bases short, with 14 bases between. The CDR3 runs 15 residues. The CDR3 is CSARGDGGVNTEAFF. The CDR3 DNA reads TGCAGTGCTAGAGGTGACGGGGGAGTTAACACTGAAGCTTTCTTT.

This chain connects TRBV29-1 to TRBJ1-1; D unresolved. This CDR3 contains 12 residues. Germline V lookup: CDR1 SQVTM, CDR2 ANQGSEA. V was pared by 4 bases and J by 4 bases, with 10 bases between. Written as DNA, the CDR3 is TGCAGCGTTGTGAGGGAAAGCACTGAAGCTTTCTTT. Translated, it gives CSVVRESTEAFF.

The chain combines TRBV19 with TRBJ1-5; D is unclear. CDR1 and CDR2 (germline): LNHDA, SQIVND (reference sequence). The ends were cut back, 4 bases at V and 6 bases at J, with 13 bases in the middle. The length of the CDR3 is 14 residues. CDR3 nucleotides: TGTGCCAGTAGTAGGGCCCTCGGCGGTCAGCCCCAGCATTTT. Protein product: CASSRALGGQPQHF.

This clonotype has ten or more counts. V gene TRBV28 combines with J gene TRBJ2-1; D is perhaps TRBD1 or TRBD2 (5 bases each). Trimming cost V 5 bases and J 4 bases, with 12 bases left between them. Germline V CDR1 and CDR2: MDHEN, SYDVKM. There are 14 residues in the CDR3. The CDR3 protein is CASSAGTTYNEQFF. The CDR3 nucleotides are TGTGCCAGCAGTGCCGGGACCACATACAATGAGCAGTTCTTC.

This clonotype was detected many times. The chain joins TRBV25-1 to TRBJ1-1; D is undetermined. This CDR3 has 13 amino acids. Germline lookup yields CDR1 MGHDK and CDR2 SYGVNS. Trimming took 6 bases from V and 9 from J, leaving 17 bases between them. The CDR3 DNA is TGTGCCAGCAGCGCCCACCTGGGCGTCCAAGCTTTCTTT. Translated: CASSAHLGVQAFF.